These T cell receptor beta chains were read from a single sample in a study of circulating and synovial CD4+ cells in juvenile arthritis. Assay: immunoSEQ multiplex PCR; the TCRdb copy retains only in-frame clones and omits some. Counted here are approximately 3,700 clones, 84% occurring once; the ten biggest clones make up about 3.1%. The sequencing sample was made of CD4+ T cells from synovial fluid. The receptors were gathered from a human donor with juvenile idiopathic arthritis. The CDR3 runs from the conserved cysteine through the conserved F or W. The D gene is left open where the match is weak. The size of a clone is reported for some rows only, either as once, few or many, or as a class for expanded clones.

>NA|TRBJ2-7|TRBV11-3|TRBD2
CASSFCREGVYF
TGTGCCAGCAGCTTCTGTCGGGAGGGCGTGTACTTC
>NA|TRBJ1-6|TRBV19|TRBD1
CASSAEDRGFSPLHF
TGTGCCAGTAGTGCCGAGGACAGGGGGTTTTCACCCCTCCACTTT
>NA|TRBJ2-7|TRBV6-5|NA
CASSSQGLYEQYF
TGTGCCAGCAGTTCCCAGGGACTCTACGAGCAGTACTTC
>few|TRBJ2-2|TRBV12-5|NA
CASAGSDVRRELFF
TGTGCTAGTGCGGGAAGTGACGTAAGACGGGAGCTGTTTTTT
>NA|TRBJ2-1|TRBV15|TRBD2
CATSSQSGMAYNEQFF
TGTGCCACCAGCAGCCAGAGCGGGATGGCCTACAATGAGCAGTTCTTC
>NA|TRBJ2-1|TRBV19|TRBD2
CASTLTSGSRHEQFF
TGTGCCAGTACCCTGACTAGCGGGAGTAGACATGAGCAGTTCTTC
>NA|TRBJ2-5|TRBV5-4|TRBD1
CASRKGRGQGPKETQYF
TGTGCCAGCCGCAAAGGAAGGGGACAGGGGCCTAAAGAGACCCAGTACTTC
>NA|TRBJ1-1|TRBV5-1|NA
CASSLASANPEAFF
TGCGCCAGCAGCTTGGCCTCAGCGAATCCTGAAGCTTTCTTT
>NA|TRBJ2-5|TRBV5-4|NA
CASSLASLETQYF
TGTGCCAGCAGCTTGGCTAGCCTAGAGACCCAGTACTTC
>NA|TRBJ1-1|TRBV19|TRBD1
CATRGAGIGTEAFF
TGTGCCACCAGGGGGGCAGGGATAGGCACTGAAGCTTTCTTT
>NA|TRBJ1-1|TRBV7-3|NA
CASSSRMRAEAFF
TGTGCCAGCAGCTCTCGGATGCGGGCTGAAGCTTTCTTT
>NA|TRBJ2-7|TRBV20-1|NA
CSASGSREQYF
TGCAGTGCTAGCGGGAGCCGGGAGCAGTACTTC
>NA|TRBJ2-7|TRBV6-5|NA
CASSYSIRENEQYF
TGTGCCAGCAGTTACTCAATCCGGGAAAACGAGCAGTACTTC
>NA|TRBJ1-6|TRBV5-1|NA
CASSLESLGSSYNSPLHF
TGCGCCAGCAGCTTGGAATCTCTAGGGAGCTCCTATAATTCCCCCCTCCACTTT
>NA|TRBJ1-1|TRBV6-5|TRBD1
CASSYGSGQKNTEAFF
TGTGCCAGCAGTTACGGTTCGGGACAGAAGAACACTGAAGCTTTCTTT
>NA|TRBJ1-2|TRBV6-5|NA
CASSYKVGGGGYTF
TGTGCCAGCAGTTACAAAGTCGGGGGAGGTGGCTACACCTTC
>NA|TRBJ1-4|TRBV19|TRBD1
CASIQRTGGEKLFF
TGTGCCAGTATCCAGAGGACAGGGGGGGAAAAACTGTTTTTT
>once|TRBJ2-1|TRBV5-5|TRBD2
CASSPLASSSYNEQFF
TGTGCCAGCAGCCCACTAGCGAGTAGCTCCTACAATGAGCAGTTCTTC
>few|TRBJ1-2|TRBV12-5|TRBD1
CASGFPLQGNGYTF
TGTGCTAGTGGTTTTCCGCTACAGGGGAATGGCTACACCTTC
>NA|TRBJ1-2|TRBV6-1|NA
CASSEAARGTRNYGYTF
TGTGCCAGCAGTGAAGCGGCTAGGGGTACACGAAACTATGGCTACACCTTC
>NA|TRBJ2-1|TRBV19|TRBD2
CASSAPSGRTLRYNEQFF
TGTGCCAGTAGCGCACCTAGCGGGAGAACCCTACGCTACAATGAGCAGTTCTTC
>once|TRBJ2-7|TRBV7-2|TRBD1
CASSLRTGAREQYF
TGTGCCAGCAGCTTGAGGACAGGGGCACGCGAGCAGTACTTC
>NA|TRBJ1-5|TRBV19|NA
CASTHRAANQPQHF
TGTGCCAGTACCCACAGGGCCGCCAATCAGCCCCAGCATTTT
>few|TRBJ2-3|TRBV27|NA
CASSSRRTGAIDTQYF
TGTGCCAGCAGCTCCCGCCGCACGGGAGCAATAGATACGCAGTATTTT
>NA|TRBJ1-2|TRBV5-5|NA
CASREITGTTNYGYTF
TGTGCCAGCAGGGAGATCACAGGGACAACTAACTATGGCTACACCTTC
>NA|TRBJ2-1|TRBV7-9|TRBD2
CASSSRTSGSSYNEQFF
TGTGCCAGCAGCTCGAGGACTAGCGGGTCCTCCTACAATGAGCAGTTCTTC
>NA|TRBJ1-5|TRBV11-2|NA
CASSLDTTGNYQPQHF
TGTGCCAGCAGCTTAGATACGACAGGTAATTATCAGCCCCAGCATTTT
>NA|TRBJ2-5|TRBV15|TRBD2
CATSRGLASEGETQYF
TGTGCCACCAGCCGAGGACTAGCCTCAGAAGGAGAGACCCAGTACTTC